The 17 T cell receptor beta chains below all came from one sample that was sequenced in a study of tumor-infiltrating lymphocytes in localized non-small cell lung cancer. Assay: immunoSEQ multiplex PCR; the TCRdb copy retains only in-frame clones and omits some. The data contain 5,500 to 8,000 clones, around 68% of them seen just once; the ten biggest clones take up about 12%. Source material: lung tumor tissue. All receptors derive from a human donor with non-small cell lung cancer.

The chain employs TRBV6-8 and TRBJ1-1; D call uncertain. The CDR3 is 12 residues long. Trimming left V 7 bases short and J 7 bases short, with 13 bases between. CDR1 is MNHGY, CDR2 SAAAGT, per germline. The CDR3 sequence is CASKKVGCEAFF. The CDR3 DNA sequence: TGTGCCAGCAAGAAGGTGGGGTGTGAAGCTTTCTTT.

This sequence joins TRBV6-5 and TRBJ2-2, with D tentatively TRBD1 or TRBD2 (5 bases each). The germline V and J ends were trimmed by 6 bases and 8 bases, with 16 bases remaining between them. Germline CDR1 reads MNHEY; CDR2 reads SVGAGI. CDR3 length: 14 amino acids. For the CDR3, the DNA is TGTGCCAGCAGGCGCCCCGGGACGTCGGGGGAGCTGTTTTTT. Translation: CASRRPGTSGELFF.

On this clone itself: The junction does not match germline at one end; this may be a read error. The rearrangement links TRBV11-2 to TRBJ2-7, with a weak D call TRBD2 (6 bases). This CDR3 spans 12 amino acids. Germline V gene lookup returns CDR1 SGHAT and CDR2 FQNNGV. CDR3 amino acids: CASSLGAASVKF. The CDR3 DNA is TGTGCCAGCAGCTTAGGGGCGGCTAGCGTCAAATTC.

CDR3 residues: CASSEGRGNYGYTF. In DNA, the CDR3 is TGTGCCAGCAGTGAGGGCAGGGGAAATTATGGCTACACCTTC. This chain uses TRBV6-1 with TRBJ1-2; tentatively, D is TRBD1 (6 bases). CDR1 MNHNS and CDR2 SASEGT come from the germline V gene. CDR3 length equals 14 residues. Trimming removed 3 bases at V and 5 bases at J, with 13 bases between.

J is TRBJ2-1 and V is TRBV27; D gene ambiguous. The V and J ends lost 3 bases and 4 bases respectively, with 1 base between them. The CDR3 is 11 amino acids. CDR1 is MNHEY, CDR2 SMNVEV, per germline (reference sequence). CDR3 in DNA: TGTGCCAGCAGTTTGTACAATGAGCAGTTCTTC. This translates into CASSLYNEQFF.

In this sample, this clone is medium-sized. The gene calls are TRBV7-8 and TRBJ1-5; 8 bases match TRBD1. V lost 2 bases, J lost 6 bases, and 6 bases stayed unmatched. Germline-derived CDR1 and CDR2 are SGHVS and FQNEAQ. There are 15 residues in the CDR3. The CDR3 sequence: CASSLIPGGFQPQHF. CDR3 nucleotide sequence: TGTGCCAGCAGCTTAATCCCAGGGGGCTTTCAGCCCCAGCATTTT.

The chain couples TRBV11-2 to TRBJ1-1; D not certain. There are 14 residues in the CDR3. Between the trimmed V and J ends, which lost 2 bases and 1 base, there was a span of 8 bases. Per the germline V gene, CDR1 is SGHAT and CDR2 is FQNNGV. The CDR3 sequence: CASSLRSRNTEAFF. Here the CDR3 DNA reads TGTGCCAGCAGCTTACGAAGCAGGAACACTGAAGCTTTCTTT.

The genes are TRBV25-1 and TRBJ2-1; no firm D call. Trimming took off 4 bases at V and 4 bases at J, with 8 bases between the two ends. Germline V lookup: CDR1 MGHDK, CDR2 SYGVNS. The CDR3 has 13 amino acids. CDR3 coding DNA: TGTGCCAGCAGTGGTCACAGATACAATGAGCAGTTCTTC. Translated: CASSGHRYNEQFF. Supplemented by reference TRBV25-1 and TRBJ2-1, the full variable domain reads EADIYQTPRYLVIGTGKKITLECSQTMGHDKMYWYQQDPGMELHLIHYSYGVNSTEKGDLSSESTVSRIRTEHFPLTLESARPSHTSQYLCASSGHRYNEQFFGPGTRLTVL.

The genes are TRBV30 and TRBJ1-2, with D uncertain. This CDR3 is built from 12 residues. Germline-derived CDR1 and CDR2 are GTSNPN and SVGIG (reference sequence). Trimming took off 8 bases at V and 0 bases at J, with 10 bases between the two ends. The CDR3 here is CARSGSNYGYTF. The CDR3 coding sequence is TGTGCCAGGTCCGGCTCTAACTATGGCTACACCTTC.

This rearrangement joins TRBV9 to TRBJ2-5; D possibly matches TRBD1 or TRBD2 (5 bases each). CDR1 is SGDLS, CDR2 YYNGEE, per germline. Trimming shortened V by 3 bases and J by 2 bases, and 14 bases separated the two germline ends. The CDR3 sequence is 15 residues long. The chain's CDR3 is CASSATGTPQETQYF. CDR3 in DNA: TGTGCCAGCAGCGCGACCGGGACCCCTCAAGAGACCCAGTACTTC.

This clone turned up a few times. The J gene is TRBJ2-7, the V gene TRBV7-2; 8 bases map to TRBD1. V shed 3 bases, J shed 0 bases, and the junction held 4 bases outside the gene matches. The CDR3 is 15 residues long. The germline CDR1 and CDR2 sequences are SGHTA and FQGNSA. The CDR3 region has the DNA TGTGCCAGCAGCTTGACGACAGGGGACTCCTACGAGCAGTACTTC. Translated: CASSLTTGDSYEQYF.

The chain combines TRBV30 with TRBJ2-6, with D unclear. V lost 0 bases and J 0 bases, leaving 6 bases between the germline ends. The CDR3 extends over 15 amino acids. Germline V gene lookup returns CDR1 GTSNPN and CDR2 SVGIG (reference sequence). This CDR3 reads CAWSVASSGANVLTF. CDR3 coding DNA: TGTGCCTGGAGTGTGGCCAGCTCTGGGGCCAACGTCCTGACTTTC. The variable domain in full, with the rest retrieved from reference TRBV30 and TRBJ2-6, is SQTIHQWPATLVQPVGSPLSLECTVEGTSNPNLYWYRQAAGRGLQLLFYSVGIGQISSEVPQNLSASRPQDRQFILSSKKLLLSDSGFYLCAWSVASSGANVLTFGAGSRLTVL.

This clone was picked up a small number of times. The chain recombines TRBV7-2 with TRBJ2-7; D is ambiguous. V was trimmed by 1 base and J by 6 bases, leaving 4 bases between them. The CDR3 covers 11 residues. CDR1 is SGHTA and CDR2 is FQGNSA in the germline V gene. The CDR3 nucleotides read TGTGCCAGCAGCTTAGGACTCGAGCAGTACTTC. It yields the protein CASSLGLEQYF.

J is TRBJ1-3 and V is TRBV2; maybe TRBD1 (5 bases). Germline assignment: CDR1 SNHLY and CDR2 FYNNEI. The CDR3 consists of 14 residues. The ends were cut back, 6 bases at V and 0 bases at J, with 9 bases in the middle. The CDR3 reads CASSRDTSGNTIYF. CDR3 sequence (DNA): TGTGCCAGCAGCAGGGATACCTCTGGAAACACCATATATTTT.

V is TRBV4-3 and J is TRBJ2-3, with 10 positions matching TRBD2. Trimming took 3 bases from V and 1 from J; bases not matched to a gene: 4. This CDR3 has 16 residues. In germline, CDR1 is LGHNA, CDR2 YSLEER. The CDR3: CASSQSTSGRTDTQYF. CDR3 nucleotide sequence: TGCGCCAGCAGCCAGTCGACTAGCGGGCGCACAGATACGCAGTATTTT.

The chain couples TRBV2 to TRBJ1-5, with D possibly being TRBD1 (6 bases). Germline CDR1 is SNHLY and CDR2 is FYNNEI. Trimming cost V 6 bases and J 5 bases, with 11 bases left between them. The CDR3 sequence is 13 residues long. The CDR3 sequence: CASRGQTYQPQHF. The DNA of the CDR3 is TGTGCCAGCAGAGGACAGACTTATCAGCCCCAGCATTTT.

This chain connects TRBV6-1 to TRBJ2-6; the match to TRBD1 covers 11 bases. The junction had 6 bases not matched to a gene; V was cut back by 2 bases and J by 3 bases. CDR1 and CDR2 from the germline V gene are MNHNS and SASEGT. The length of the CDR3 is 18 residues. CDR3 region: CASSERTGGLVGANVLTF. The CDR3 DNA is TGTGCCAGCAGTGAAAGGACAGGGGGCTTAGTTGGGGCCAACGTCCTGACTTTC.